This T cell receptor (beta chain) derives from a study of shared clonotypes between healthy human individuals. CDR1 and CDR2 (germline): MNHEY, SVGAGI. The V segment lost 7 bases and the J segment 7 bases; nucleotides outside the gene matches: 11. The CDR3 contains 14 residues. This clone was recorded only once. Antigen: not known. All donors were healthy HIV-negative adults lacking recent acute infections or vaccinations. Genomic DNA of each subset was evenly split across several immunoSEQ plates. Original processing methods: From ImmunoSEQ came sequences covering only the junction and carrying no quality scores, so filtering differed. Some clones are missing from TCRdb's copy, which holds only in-frame ones; the method was immunoSEQ multiplex PCR. That table gives V, J and clone size, and the DNA gave D and trimming. This table has around 2.5 million clones, 90% to 95% appearing once. Study observations and caveats: Compared with clonotypes that all four donors shared, non-shared clonotypes had lower generation probabilities.

This TCR came from a man between 18 and 29 years old in good health. Some clones in this sample may be carry-over from other donors' samples. This chain connects TRBV6-5 to TRBJ2-7; 9 bases are a match to TRBD1. Material: naive CD4+ T cells from PBMCs. Specified subset: CD45RA+ positively selected. DNA of the CDR3: TGTGCCAGCACCGCCCCCGGGACAGGGCAAGAGCAGTACTTC. Amino acids: CASTAPGTGQEQYF.